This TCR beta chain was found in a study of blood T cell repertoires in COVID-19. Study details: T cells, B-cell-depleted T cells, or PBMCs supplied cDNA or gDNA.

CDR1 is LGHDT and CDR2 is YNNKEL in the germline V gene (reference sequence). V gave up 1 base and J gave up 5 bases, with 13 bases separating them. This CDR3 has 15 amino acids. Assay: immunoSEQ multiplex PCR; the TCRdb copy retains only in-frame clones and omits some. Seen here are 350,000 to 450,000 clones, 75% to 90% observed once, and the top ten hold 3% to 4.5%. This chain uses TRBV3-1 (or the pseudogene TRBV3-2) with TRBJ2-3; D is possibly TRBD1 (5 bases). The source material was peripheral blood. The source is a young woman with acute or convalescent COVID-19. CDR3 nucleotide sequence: TGTGCCAGCAGCCAAGTAGTCGGCAGGGAAGATACGCAGTATTTT. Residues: CASSQVVGREDTQYF.